These 15 T cell receptor beta chains originate from one sample sequenced in a study of T-cell reconstitution after alpha-beta-depleted transplantation in children. For TCRbeta, the library was prepared with unique molecular identifiers. TCRdb used MiXCR to reprocess the PCR reads, holding one entry per CDR3 protein. This table has a few hundred thousand distinct CDR3 sequences, 23% appearing once. Sequenced material: PBMCs, mostly from graft donor cells, taken 180 days after TCRalphabeta/CD19-depleted stem cell transplant. The source of these receptors is a male patient younger than 18 who had a stem cell transplant for acute lymphoblastic leukemia, so the T cells may come from the graft donor.

The chain uses TRBV2 and TRBJ1-1; D might be TRBD1 (5 bases). The length of the CDR3 is 13 residues. V was cut by 6 bases and J by 5 bases, with 13 bases left in between. Germline assignment: CDR1 SNHLY and CDR2 FYNNEI. The CDR3 DNA reads TGTGCCAGCAGCGCGACCCGGGGGACTGAAGCTTTCTTT. It encodes CASSATRGTEAFF.

This rearrangement joins TRBV7-9 to TRBJ2-7; D is tentatively TRBD1 or TRBD2 (5 bases each). V lost 4 bases and J lost 3, with 13 bases in between. The CDR3 contains 14 residues. Germline V lookup: CDR1 SEHNR, CDR2 FQNEAQ (reference sequence). CDR3 protein: CASSSGTAVYEQYF. The CDR3 nucleotides are TGTGCCAGCAGCTCGGGGACGGCCGTCTACGAGCAGTACTTC. The full variable domain, in which reference TRBV7-9 and TRBJ2-7 provide the parts outside the CDR3, is DTGVSQNPRHKITKRGQNVTFRCDPISEHNRLYWYRQTLGQGPEFLTYFQNEAQLEKSRLLSDRFSAERPKGSFSTLEIQRTEQGDSAMYLCASSSGTAVYEQYFGPGTRLTVT.

The CDR3 nucleotides are TGCAGTGCTACTACTGTTCACAATGAGCAGTTCTTC. The encoded protein is CSATTVHNEQFF. This chain links TRBV20-1 with TRBJ2-1; D is unclear. This CDR3 spans 12 amino acids. CDR1 and CDR2 (germline): DFQATT, SNEGSKA (reference sequence). The V and J ends lost 4 bases and 5 bases respectively, with 9 bases between them.

This clonotype was counted a few times. The rearrangement links TRBV5-1 to TRBJ2-3, with D possibly being TRBD2 (5 bases). Germline assignment: CDR1 SGHRS and CDR2 YFSETQ. This CDR3 is 16 amino acids long. Trimming shortened V by 4 bases and J by 0 bases, and 15 bases separated the two germline ends. This CDR3 reads CASSRGPTTSTDTQYF. In DNA form, the CDR3 reads TGCGCCAGCAGCCGGGGTCCAACCACTAGCACAGATACGCAGTATTTT.

The CDR3 sequence is CASRREAYNEQFF. CDR3 coding DNA: TGTGCCAGCCGCCGGGAGGCTTACAATGAGCAGTTCTTC. The chain joins TRBV14 to TRBJ2-1, with 7 nucleotides matching TRBD2. Germline CDR1 SGHDN, CDR2 FVKESK. The J segment lost 4 bases and the V segment lost 8 bases, leaving 5 bases of the junction unmatched. The CDR3 runs 13 residues.

The V call is TRBV18, the J call TRBJ2-4, with TRBD2 matching over 10 bases. The germline CDR1 and CDR2 sequences are KGHSH and LQKENI. J lost 1 base, V lost 3 bases, and 3 bases had no gene match. The CDR3 is 16 amino acids. The CDR3 loop reads CASSPGLATAKNIQYF. CDR3 sequence (DNA): TGTGCCAGCTCACCGGGACTAGCGACCGCCAAAAACATTCAGTACTTC. The variable domain in full, completed from reference TRBV18 and TRBJ2-4, reads NAGVMQNPRHLVRRRGQEARLRCSPMKGHSHVYWYRQLPEEGLKFMVYLQKENIIDESGMPKERFSAEFPKEGPSILRIQQVVRGDSAAYFCASSPGLATAKNIQYFGAGTRLSVL.

The rearrangement links TRBV27 to TRBJ2-7, with 8 nucleotides matching TRBD2. CDR3 length: 17 residues. Germline values: CDR1 MNHEY, CDR2 SMNVEV (reference sequence). The trim removed 2 bases at V and 1 base at J, leaving 10 bases unmatched. The CDR3 sequence: CASSLRASGFESYEQYF. CDR3 sequence (DNA): TGTGCCAGCAGTTTACGAGCTAGCGGGTTTGAATCCTACGAGCAGTACTTC.

This clonotype was seen more than once but under ten times. The rearrangement links TRBV7-7 to TRBJ1-1; a weak D match, TRBD1 (6 bases). Germline V CDR1 and CDR2: SSHAT, FNYEAQ (reference sequence). V was trimmed by 5 bases and J by 8 bases, leaving 12 bases between them. The CDR3 spans 12 residues. The chain's CDR3 is CASSALTGEAFF. The CDR3 region has the DNA TGTGCCAGCAGCGCCTTAACAGGGGAAGCTTTCTTT. Supplemented by reference TRBV7-7 and TRBJ1-1, the full variable domain reads GAGVSQSPRYKVTKRGQDVTLRCDPISSHATLYWYQQALGQGPEFLTYFNYEAQPDKSGLPSDRFSAERPEGSISTLTIQRTEQRDSAMYRCASSALTGEAFFGQGTRLTVV.

This clonotype was seen only a few times. The chain uses TRBV6-5 and TRBJ2-5; D unresolved. This CDR3 comprises 15 residues. Germline assignment: CDR1 MNHEY and CDR2 SVGAGI. Trimming took 3 bases from V and 0 from J, leaving 11 bases between them. CDR3 amino acids: CASSYSIADQETQYF. The DNA for the CDR3 is TGTGCCAGCAGTTATTCGATAGCAGACCAAGAGACCCAGTACTTC.

This clonotype was picked up a small number of times. The chain combines TRBV5-1 with TRBJ2-5; D remains unclear. The germline V and J ends were trimmed by 2 bases and 5 bases, with 7 bases remaining between them. CDR3 length: 12 amino acids. The germline gives CDR1 SGHRS, CDR2 YFSETQ. Here the CDR3 DNA reads TGCGCCAGCAGCTTCACCAGGGAGACCCAGTACTTC. Amino acids: CASSFTRETQYF.

V gene TRBV6-5 combines with J gene TRBJ2-7; 13 bases map to TRBD2. Germline assignment: CDR1 MNHEY and CDR2 SVGAGI. The CDR3 extends over 16 amino acids. The V segment lost 2 bases and the J segment 1 base; nucleotides outside the gene matches: 2. CDR3 DNA: TGTGCCAGCAGTTACAGACTAGCGGGAGGTTCCTACGAGCAGTACTTC. It yields the protein CASSYRLAGGSYEQYF.

The chain couples TRBV2 to TRBJ2-3; TRBD1 aligns across 9 bases. The V gene's germline CDR1 is SNHLY and CDR2 FYNNEI. The CDR3 is made up of 15 amino acids. J gave up 3 bases and V 8 bases, and 9 bases lay outside the gene matches. The CDR3 region is CASDRGDRVTDTQYF. DNA for the CDR3: TGTGCCAGCGACAGAGGGGACAGGGTAACAGATACGCAGTATTTT.

This clonotype has a count of ten or more. J is TRBJ1-2 and V is TRBV7-6; D is ambiguous. The length of the CDR3 is 14 residues. Trimming cost V 1 base and J 7 bases, with 13 bases left between them. Germline CDR1 is SGHVS and CDR2 is FNYEAQ. The CDR3 region has the DNA TGTGCCAGCAGCTTAGTGGCGTGGGGAGGTGGCTACACCTTC. It translates to CASSLVAWGGGYTF.

This clonotype was seen many times. The genes are TRBV5-5 and TRBJ1-3; D is perhaps TRBD1 (5 bases). The CDR3 consists of 16 residues. V lost 2 bases to trimming and J lost 1 base, with 13 bases between them. CDR1 SGHKS and CDR2 YYEKEE come from the germline V gene (reference sequence). The chain's CDR3 is CASSFGGYSSGNTIYF. The CDR3 DNA is TGTGCCAGCAGCTTCGGGGGTTACTCTTCTGGAAACACCATATATTTT.

This clonotype has just a few counts. The rearrangement links TRBV7-8 to TRBJ2-1; 8 bases line up with TRBD1. The CDR3 is made up of 17 amino acids. CDR1 SGHVS and CDR2 FQNEAQ come from the germline V gene. Losses at the gene ends were 2 bases for V and 7 bases for J; bases not matched to a gene: 13. The CDR3, as DNA: TGTGCCAGCAGCTTATTCCGGACAGGGAGGACCAGAAATGAGCAGTTCTTC. Translation gives CASSLFRTGRTRNEQFF.